The clone carrying this T cell receptor beta chain was detected only once. The data originate from a study of T cells in tuberculosis. On the study more broadly: CD1B tetramers identified T cells specific for mycobacterial lipid GMM.

Chain pairing is unknown; alpha and beta were sequenced separately. Here immunoSEQ multiplex PCR was the method, and the copy in TCRdb shows in-frame clones only, minus some. Of 61,000 or so clones listed, 65% to 90% are singletons. Sorting used thawed, overnight-rested PBMC stained with anti-CD3, a viability dye and GMM-loaded CD1B tetramer. The lipid loaded on the CD1B tetramers was C32 glucose monomycolate from Rhodococcus equi. PBMC for tetramer sorting were first depleted of CD14-expressing monocytes. Study-wide points: Low-affinity CD1B-GMM tetramer-binding T cells may have been missed.

CDR3 size: 16 residues. Germline CDR1 is LGHNT and CDR2 is FRNRAP. V shed 1 base and J 3 bases; nucleotides not matched to a gene: 7. The V gene is TRBV12-5, the J gene TRBJ1-1; TRBD1 matches 8 bases. The clonotype comes from an adult woman with latent tuberculosis. The specimen sequenced was CD1b-GMM tetramer-negative cells sorted from PBMCs. The CDR3, as DNA: TGTGCTAGTGGTTTGGCGGACAGGGACGGGGACACTGAAGCTTTCTTT. It is translated as CASGLADRDGDTEAFF.